These T cell receptor beta chains were read from a single sample in a study of OX40 agonist ivuxolimab in advanced cancers. Generated by immunoSEQ multiplex PCR, the TCRdb table keeps only in-frame clones and is missing some. The repertoire holds tens of thousands of clones, with roughly 90% as singletons. The sample in question was CD4+ or CD8+ T cells sorted from blood, obtained in a trial of the OX40 agonist ivuxolimab. The receptors originated from an adult with an advanced solid tumor such as melanoma, head and neck, liver or kidney cancer. Both conserved end residues are part of each CDR3. A D gene is named only where the DNA matches it firmly. Not every row has a clone size; where given, it reads once, few, many or a size class.

-	TRBV30	TRBJ1-5	-	CAWSETSNQPQHF	TGTGCCTGGAGTGAGACGTCCAATCAGCCCCAGCATTTT
-	TRBV10-3	TRBJ1-1	-	CAIQSAQENTEAFF	TGTGCCATCCAAAGCGCACAGGAGAACACTGAAGCTTTCTTT
once	TRBV11-1	TRBJ2-1	TRBD2	CASSSPGTRPNEQFF	TGTGCCAGCAGCTCTCCCGGGACTAGGCCCAATGAGCAGTTCTTC
-	TRBV15	TRBJ1-5	-	CATSRDLGGNQPQHF	TGTGCCACCAGCAGAGATTTGGGTGGCAATCAGCCCCAGCATTTT
-	TRBV19	TRBJ1-5	-	CASSIVGVINQPQHF	TGTGCCAGTAGTATAGTAGGCGTGATCAATCAGCCCCAGCATTTT
-	TRBV30	TRBJ2-7	TRBD2	CAWRSLAGVEQYF	TGTGCCTGGAGAAGCCTAGCGGGAGTCGAGCAGTACTTC
few	TRBV7-8	TRBJ2-7	-	CASSLTERLRGPAYEQYF	TGTGCCAGCAGCTTAACGGAACGGCTCAGGGGACCTGCCTACGAGCAGTACTTC
once	TRBV6-6	TRBJ2-5	-	CASSLLVEETQYF	TGTGCCAGCAGTCTCTTGGTGGAAGAGACCCAGTACTTC
few	TRBV18	TRBJ1-1	TRBD1	CASSLEGQGGYMNTEAFF	TGTGCCAGCTCACTCGAAGGACAGGGTGGGTACATGAACACTGAAGCTTTCTTT
-	TRBV4-2	TRBJ2-7	TRBD2	CASTQQARSGGSYEQYF	TGTGCCAGCACTCAACAAGCACGTAGCGGGGGGAGCTACGAGCAGTACTTC
-	TRBV5-6	TRBJ1-6	-	CASSLGKGGLDNSPLHF	TGTGCCAGCAGCTTGGGGAAAGGGGGGCTCGATAATTCACCCCTCCACTTT
-	TRBV7-9	TRBJ2-5	-	CASSRQVETQYF	TGTGCCAGCAGTAGACAGGTGGAGACCCAGTACTTC
-	TRBV6-1	TRBJ2-5	-	CASSEDRGRQETQYF	TGTGCCAGCAGTGAAGATAGGGGCAGGCAAGAGACCCAGTACTTC
-	TRBV19	TRBJ1-2	-	CASSAAGYYGYTF	TGTGCCAGTAGCGCGGCCGGGTACTATGGCTACACCTTC
-	TRBV7-8	TRBJ2-4	-	CASSLEVPGKNIQYF	TGTGCCAGCAGCTTAGAAGTTCCAGGCAAAAACATTCAGTACTTC
-	TRBV5-6	TRBJ2-3	-	CASSLQPPGPTDTQYF	TGTGCCAGCAGCTTGCAGCCTCCTGGACCCACAGATACGCAGTATTTT
-	TRBV2	TRBJ1-2	-	CASRGRGYGYTF	TGTGCCAGCAGGGGGCGTGGGTATGGCTACACCTTC
once	TRBV5-1	TRBJ1-1	-	CASSYDSRNTEAFF	TGCGCCAGCAGCTATGACAGTAGGAACACTGAAGCTTTCTTT
-	TRBV28	TRBJ2-7	-	CASSRPNGFGSSYEQYF	TGTGCCAGCAGTAGACCTAATGGGTTTGGGTCCTCCTACGAGCAGTACTTC
-	TRBV9	TRBJ1-6	-	CASSAGDILHF	TGTGCCAGCAGCGCGGGGGACATCCTCCACTTT
-	TRBV4-1	TRBJ2-5	-	CASSQPGLSQETQYF	TGCGCCAGCAGCCAACCCGGACTATCCCAAGAGACCCAGTACTTC
-	TRBV14	TRBJ2-3	-	CASSRQYTQYF	TGTGCCAGCAGCCGACAGTATACGCAGTATTTT
-	TRBV6-5	TRBJ1-6	-	CASRWEWGSPLHF	TGTGCCAGCAGATGGGAATGGGGCTCACCCCTCCACTTT